These T cell receptor beta chains were read from a single sample in a study of blood T cell repertoires in COVID-19. Clones were read by immunoSEQ multiplex PCR, and TCRdb kept only the in-frame ones, dropping some. The data show roughly 79,000 clones, with 82% seen just once and approximately 7% held by the top ten. Source material: peripheral blood. These TCRs come from a human donor in a cohort sampled during active COVID-19. Each CDR3 is given with its conserved first and last residue. The D gene is left open where the match is weak. Part of the rows lack a size; the others show once, few, many or a class for expanded clones.

clone_size	d_call	v_call	j_call	cdr3_aa	cdr3_nt
.	.	TRBV5-1	TRBJ1-1	CASSPLAMNTEAFF	TGCGCCAGCAGCCCCCTGGCCATGAACACTGAAGCTTTCTTT
.	TRBD1	TRBV5-4	TRBJ2-6	CASSPRDRNNPTGANVLTF	TGTGCCAGCAGCCCCCGGGACAGAAATAATCCTACTGGGGCCAACGTCCTGACTTTC
.	.	TRBV5-1	TRBJ1-4	CASSYLAGSPNEKLFF	TGCGCCAGCAGCTATCTGGCGGGGAGCCCCAATGAAAAACTGTTTTTT
.	.	TRBV6-5	TRBJ1-1	CASRPLGENTEAFF	TGTGCCAGCAGACCCCTAGGGGAGAACACTGAAGCTTTCTTT
.	TRBD1	TRBV2	TRBJ1-1	CASSETQGRNTEAFF	TGTGCCAGCAGCGAGACACAGGGGAGAAACACTGAAGCTTTCTTT
.	.	TRBV30	TRBJ1-1	CAWTLCTGTGQNTEAFF	TGTGCCTGGACCCTCTGCACCGGAACAGGCCAGAACACTGAAGCTTTCTTT
.	.	TRBV7-9	TRBJ1-2	CASSDREYGYTF	TGTGCCAGCAGCGATAGAGAATATGGCTACACCTTC
.	.	TRBV18	TRBJ1-2	CASSPRGLLYGYTF	TGTGCCAGCTCACCTCGAGGCTTACTATATGGCTACACCTTC
many	.	TRBV6-5	TRBJ2-7	CASSYSIGQFSYEQYF	TGTGCCAGCAGTTACTCTATTGGACAGTTCTCCTACGAGCAGTACTTC
.	TRBD1	TRBV7-9	TRBJ1-2	CASSLQGAGGYTF	TGTGCCAGCAGCTTACAGGGGGCCGGTGGCTACACCTTC
.	TRBD2	TRBV7-2	TRBJ2-7	CASSPGGAGGREQYF	TGTGCCAGCAGCCCAGGTGGTGCGGGGGGGCGCGAGCAGTACTTC
.	.	TRBV12-3/TRBV12-4	TRBJ2-7	CASSKTIGEQYF	TGTGCCAGCAGTAAGACGATCGGGGAGCAGTACTTC
.	.	TRBV30	TRBJ1-2	CAWSPQLPPGYTF	TGTGCCTGGAGTCCCCAGTTGCCCCCGGGCTACACCTTC
.	.	TRBV4-1	TRBJ1-1	CASSQVAGTEAFF	TGCGCCAGCAGCCAAGTTGCAGGCACTGAAGCTTTCTTT
few	.	TRBV5-4	TRBJ1-1	CASSPRDKMNTEAFF	TGTGCCAGCAGCCCACGGGACAAAATGAACACTGAAGCTTTCTTT
.	.	TRBV27	TRBJ1-2	CASRSQGFGYGYTF	TGTGCCAGCAGGTCGCAGGGGTTCGGCTATGGCTACACCTTC
.	TRBD1	TRBV6-6	TRBJ2-7	CASSYPGQGLNEQYF	TGTGCCAGCAGTTACCCGGGACAGGGGCTCAACGAGCAGTACTTC
medium-sized	TRBD1	TRBV5-4	TRBJ1-2	CASRGTGGERLDGYTF	TGTGCCAGCAGGGGGACAGGGGGCGAGAGGTTAGATGGCTACACCTTC
.	.	TRBV29-1	TRBJ1-1	CSVDVGGANTEAFF	TGCAGCGTTGATGTCGGGGGGGCAAACACTGAAGCTTTCTTT
few	.	TRBV9	TRBJ1-2	CASSPQPGPFQGYTF	TGTGCCAGCAGCCCCCAGCCAGGGCCATTCCAGGGCTACACCTTC